The 12 T cell receptor beta chains listed next were all sequenced from one sample in a study of glioma-infiltrating T cells after dendritic cell vaccination. Time point reported: after dendritic cell vaccination, including at tumor progression/relapse. TCRdb's copy holds only in-frame clones and misses some; the assay was immunoSEQ multiplex PCR. Counted here are more than 95,000 clones, 75% to 90% occurring once; the ten biggest clones make up about 5%. Source: blood, taken after dendritic cell vaccination. Receptor source: a human donor with glioblastoma.

V usage is TRBV28 and J usage is TRBJ1-5; possible D gene TRBD1, 6 bases. V lost 6 bases and J 5 bases, leaving 11 bases between the germline ends. Germline CDR1 and CDR2: MDHEN and SYDVKM. The length of the CDR3 is 13 residues. The CDR3 DNA reads TGTGCCAGCAGCCCAGGGGTTTATCAGCCCCAGCATTTT. Translated, it gives CASSPGVYQPQHF.

This clone was detected only a few times. This sequence joins TRBV7-3 and TRBJ2-3; possible D gene TRBD2, 5 bases. Trimming shortened V by 4 bases and J by 2 bases, and 10 bases separated the two germline ends. This CDR3 is 14 amino acids long. Germline V gene data show CDR1 as SGHTA and CDR2 as FQGTGA. The CDR3 spells CASSYTGDTDTQYF. CDR3 nucleotides: TGTGCCAGCAGCTATACCGGGGACACAGATACGCAGTATTTT. Full variable domain (remainder filled in from reference TRBV7-3 and TRBJ2-3): GAGVSQTPSNKVTEKGKYVELRCDPISGHTALYWYRQSLGQGPEFLIYFQGTGAADDSGLPNDRFFAVRPEGSVSTLKIQRTERGDSAVYLCASSYTGDTDTQYFGPGTRLTVL.

The chain couples TRBV27 to TRBJ1-2, with D possibly TRBD1 on 5 matching bases. The CDR3 runs to 14 residues. Germline CDR1 reads MNHEY; CDR2 reads SMNVEV (reference sequence). Trimming removed 3 bases from V and 8 bases from J, with 16 bases in between. The CDR3 DNA follows: TGTGCCAGCAGTTTTAATCACAGGATAGGGGGCTACACCTTC. Residues: CASSFNHRIGGYTF.

The chain employs TRBV18 and TRBJ2-7; 8 bases match TRBD2. Germline trimming cut 3 bases from V and 7 bases from J; bases unmatched to any gene: 11. CDR3 length: 15 amino acids. Germline CDR1 and CDR2: KGHSH and LQKENI. The CDR3 region is CASSPPLAGYDEQYF. CDR3 DNA sequence: TGTGCCAGCTCACCGCCGTTAGCGGGGTACGATGAGCAGTACTTC.

The chain combines TRBV5-1 with TRBJ2-1, with TRBD2 matching over 13 bases. Germline trimming cut 7 bases from V and 4 bases from J; bases unmatched to any gene: 5. CDR1 is SGHRS, CDR2 YFSETQ, per germline. The CDR3 length is 15 residues. CDR3 sequence reads: CASALTSGGYNEQFF. The CDR3 DNA reads as TGCGCCAGCGCACTGACTAGCGGGGGGTACAATGAGCAGTTCTTC.

V is TRBV5-1 and J is TRBJ2-1; perhaps TRBD1 as D (5 bases). The CDR3 is made up of 12 amino acids. Germline CDR1 SGHRS, CDR2 YFSETQ. The ends were cut back, 2 bases at V and 9 bases at J, with 9 bases in the middle. In nucleotides, the CDR3 is TGCGCCAGCAGCTTTATAGGGGCTGAGCAGTTCTTC. Translating gives CASSFIGAEQFF.

The chain has TRBV5-5 and TRBJ1-2; D uncertain. The CDR3 totals 13 residues. V was pared by 0 bases and J by 8 bases, with 11 bases between. Germline V lookup: CDR1 SGHKS, CDR2 YYEKEE (reference sequence). The DNA for the CDR3 is TGTGCCAGCAGCTTGGAGGCGGGATCCGGCTACACCTTC. Amino acids: CASSLEAGSGYTF. The full variable domain, rest sourced from reference TRBV5-5 and TRBJ1-2, is DAGVTQSPTHLIKTRGQQVTLRCSPISGHKSVSWYQQVLGQGPQFIFQYYEKEERGRGNFPDRFSARQFPNYSSELNVNALLLGDSALYLCASSLEAGSGYTFGSGTRLTVV.

The rearrangement links TRBV11-2 to TRBJ2-7; possibly TRBD2 for D (5 bases). V lost 1 base, J lost 7 bases, and 8 bases lay in between. The germline CDR1 and CDR2 sequences are SGHAT and FQNNGV. This CDR3 is built from 12 residues. This chain's CDR3 is CASSLVGVEQYF. CDR3 sequence (DNA): TGTGCCAGCAGCTTAGTCGGGGTTGAGCAGTACTTC.

This clone has just one count. The V gene is TRBV25-1, the J gene TRBJ2-1; 8 bases match TRBD2. CDR1 MGHDK and CDR2 SYGVNS come from the germline V gene. The CDR3 is made up of 16 amino acids. V gave up 1 base and J gave up 6 bases; unmatched junction bases: 8. The CDR3 region is CASSESEGLGGNEQFF. CDR3 DNA sequence: TGTGCCAGCAGTGAATCAGAGGGACTAGGAGGCAATGAGCAGTTCTTC.

J is TRBJ1-1 and V is TRBV15, with unresolved D. The CDR3 totals 14 residues. The V gene lost 3 bases and the J gene lost 0 bases, with 8 bases spanning the gap. Germline-derived CDR1 and CDR2 are LNHNV and YYDKDF (reference sequence). CDR3 region: CATSRSGMNTEAFF. As DNA, the CDR3 is TGTGCCACCAGCAGGTCGGGGATGAACACTGAAGCTTTCTTT.

This rearrangement joins TRBV7-9 to TRBJ1-2; a possible D gene is TRBD1 (5 bases). CDR3 length: 15 amino acids. The V and J ends lost 8 bases and 2 bases respectively, with 18 bases between them. Germline CDR1 reads SEHNR; CDR2 reads FQNEAQ (reference sequence). CDR3 sequence (DNA): TGTGCCAGCCCCGACCTGAATGCAGGGAACTATGGCTACACCTTC. Protein product: CASPDLNAGNYGYTF.

CDR3 in DNA: TGTGCCAGTAGTGAGGACTGGCGCGGGGGCACAGATACGCAGTATTTT. This gives the protein CASSEDWRGGTDTQYF. This chain links TRBV19 with TRBJ2-3, with D perhaps matching TRBD2 (6 bases). V lost 5 bases to trimming and J lost 1 base, with 16 bases between them. This CDR3 comprises 16 residues. The germline gives CDR1 LNHDA, CDR2 SQIVND (reference sequence).